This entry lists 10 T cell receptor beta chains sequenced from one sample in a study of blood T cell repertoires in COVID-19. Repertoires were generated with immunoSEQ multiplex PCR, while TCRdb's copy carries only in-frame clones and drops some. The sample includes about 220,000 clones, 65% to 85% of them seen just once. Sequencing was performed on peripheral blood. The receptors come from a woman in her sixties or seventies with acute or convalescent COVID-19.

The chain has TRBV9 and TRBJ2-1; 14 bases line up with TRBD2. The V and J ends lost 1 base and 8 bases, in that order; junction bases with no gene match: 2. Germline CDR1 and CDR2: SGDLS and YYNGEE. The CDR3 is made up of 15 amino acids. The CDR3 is CASSVTGLAGDEQFF. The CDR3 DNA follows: TGTGCCAGCAGCGTAACGGGACTAGCGGGGGATGAGCAGTTCTTC.

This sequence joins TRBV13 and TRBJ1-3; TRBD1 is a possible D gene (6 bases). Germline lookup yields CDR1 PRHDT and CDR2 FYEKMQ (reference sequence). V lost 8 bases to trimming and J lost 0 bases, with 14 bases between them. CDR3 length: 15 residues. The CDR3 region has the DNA TGTGCCAGCGCCCTCGGGGGGCCCTCTGGAAACACCATATATTTT. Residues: CASALGGPSGNTIYF.

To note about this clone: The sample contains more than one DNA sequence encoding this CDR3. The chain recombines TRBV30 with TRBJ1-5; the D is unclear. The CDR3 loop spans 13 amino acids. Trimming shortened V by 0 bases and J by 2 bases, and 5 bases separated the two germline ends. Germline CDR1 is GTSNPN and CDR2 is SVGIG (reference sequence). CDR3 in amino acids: CAWSVAGNQPQHF. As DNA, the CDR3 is TGTGCCTGGAGTGTAGCGGGCAATCAGCCCCAGCATTTT.

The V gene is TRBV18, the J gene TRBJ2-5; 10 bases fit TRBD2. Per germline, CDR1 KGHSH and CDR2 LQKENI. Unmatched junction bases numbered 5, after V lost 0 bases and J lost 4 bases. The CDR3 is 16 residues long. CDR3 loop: CASSPPSGGARETQYF. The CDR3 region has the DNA TGTGCCAGCTCACCACCAAGCGGGGGGGCCCGAGAGACCCAGTACTTC.

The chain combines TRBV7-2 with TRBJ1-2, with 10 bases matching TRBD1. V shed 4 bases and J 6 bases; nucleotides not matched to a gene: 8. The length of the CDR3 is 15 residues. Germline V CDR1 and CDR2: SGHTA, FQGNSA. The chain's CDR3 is CASSSSRDRGNGYTF. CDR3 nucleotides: TGTGCCAGCAGCTCTAGTCGGGACAGGGGAAATGGCTACACCTTC.

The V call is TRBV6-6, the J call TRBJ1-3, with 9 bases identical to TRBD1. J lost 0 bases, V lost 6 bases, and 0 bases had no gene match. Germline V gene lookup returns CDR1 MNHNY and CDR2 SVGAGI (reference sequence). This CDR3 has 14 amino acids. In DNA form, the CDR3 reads TGTGCCAGCAGGGGACAGGGCTCTGGAAACACCATATATTTT. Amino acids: CASRGQGSGNTIYF.

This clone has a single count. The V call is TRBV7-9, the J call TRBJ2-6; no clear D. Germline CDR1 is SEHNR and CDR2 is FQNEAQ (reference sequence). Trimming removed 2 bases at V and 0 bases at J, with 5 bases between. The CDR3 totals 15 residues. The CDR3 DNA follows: TGTGCCAGCAGCTTAAGGAGCTCTGGGGCCAACGTCCTGACTTTC. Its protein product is CASSLRSSGANVLTF.

CDR3 sequence reads: CASSQGGQDHPIWGTYEQYF. The DNA for the CDR3 is TGTGCCAGCAGCCAAGGGGGCCAGGACCACCCTATATGGGGAACCTACGAGCAGTACTTC. The chain has TRBV4-2 and TRBJ2-7; perhaps TRBD1 as D (5 bases). V lost 1 base and J 2 bases, leaving 27 bases between the germline ends. The CDR3 has 20 amino acids. From germline, CDR1 is LGHNA and CDR2 YNFKEQ.

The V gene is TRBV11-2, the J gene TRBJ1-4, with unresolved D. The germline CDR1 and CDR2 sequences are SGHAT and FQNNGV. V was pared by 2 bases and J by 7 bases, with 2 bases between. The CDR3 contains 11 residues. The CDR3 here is CASSLREKLFF. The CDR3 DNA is TGTGCCAGCAGCTTACGTGAAAAACTGTTTTTT. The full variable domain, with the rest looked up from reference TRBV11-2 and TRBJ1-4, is EAGVAQSPRYKIIEKRQSVAFWCNPISGHATLYWYQQILGQGPKLLIQFQNNGVVDDSQLPKDRFSAERLKGVDSTLKIQPAKLEDSAVYLCASSLREKLFFGSGTQLSVL.

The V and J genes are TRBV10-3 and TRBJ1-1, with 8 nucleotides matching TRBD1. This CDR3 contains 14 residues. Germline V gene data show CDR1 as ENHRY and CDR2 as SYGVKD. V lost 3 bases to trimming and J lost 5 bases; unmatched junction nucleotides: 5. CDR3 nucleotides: TGTGCCATCAGTGAACAGGGGGTAGGAACTGAAGCTTTCTTT. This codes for CAISEQGVGTEAFF.